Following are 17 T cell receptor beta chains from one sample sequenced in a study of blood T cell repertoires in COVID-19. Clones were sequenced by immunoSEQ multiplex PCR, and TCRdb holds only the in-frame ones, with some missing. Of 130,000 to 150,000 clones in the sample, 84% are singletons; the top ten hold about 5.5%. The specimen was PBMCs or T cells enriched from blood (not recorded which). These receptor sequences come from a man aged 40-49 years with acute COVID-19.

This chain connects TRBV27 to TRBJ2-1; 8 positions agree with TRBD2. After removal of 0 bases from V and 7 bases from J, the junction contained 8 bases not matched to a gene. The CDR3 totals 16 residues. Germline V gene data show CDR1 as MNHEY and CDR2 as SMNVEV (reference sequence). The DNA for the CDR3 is TGTGCCAGCAGTTTATCGGGGGGCGGGGGGCCGAATGAGCAGTTCTTC. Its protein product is CASSLSGGGGPNEQFF.

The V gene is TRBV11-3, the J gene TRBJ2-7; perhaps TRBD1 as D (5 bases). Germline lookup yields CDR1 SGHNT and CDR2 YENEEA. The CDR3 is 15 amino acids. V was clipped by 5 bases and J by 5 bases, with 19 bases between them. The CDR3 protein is CASSLSGRAMDEQYF. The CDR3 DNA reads TGTGCCAGCAGCCTTAGTGGCAGGGCTATGGACGAGCAGTACTTC. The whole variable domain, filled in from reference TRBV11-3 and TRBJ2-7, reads EAGVVQSPRYKIIEKKQPVAFWCNPISGHNTLYWYLQNLGQGPELLIRYENEEAVDDSQLPKDRFSAERLKGVDSTLKIQPAELGDSAVYLCASSLSGRAMDEQYFGPGTRLTVT.

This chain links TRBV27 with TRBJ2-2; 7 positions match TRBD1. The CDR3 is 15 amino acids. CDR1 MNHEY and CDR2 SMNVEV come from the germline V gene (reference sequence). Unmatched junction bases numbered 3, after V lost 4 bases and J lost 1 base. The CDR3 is CASSYRTGNTGELFF. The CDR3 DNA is TGTGCCAGCAGTTATCGGACAGGGAACACCGGGGAGCTGTTTTTT.

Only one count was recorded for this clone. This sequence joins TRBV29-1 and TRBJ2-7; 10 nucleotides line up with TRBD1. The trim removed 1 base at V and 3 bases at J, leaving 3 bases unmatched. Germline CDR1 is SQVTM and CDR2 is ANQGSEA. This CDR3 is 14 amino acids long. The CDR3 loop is CSVEVGQGIYEQYF. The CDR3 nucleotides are TGCAGCGTTGAAGTGGGACAGGGGATCTACGAGCAGTACTTC.

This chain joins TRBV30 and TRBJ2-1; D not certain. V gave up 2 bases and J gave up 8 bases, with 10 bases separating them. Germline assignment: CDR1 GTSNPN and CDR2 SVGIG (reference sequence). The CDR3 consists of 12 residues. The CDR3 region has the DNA TGTGCCTGGAGTAGAAATAGAGATGAGCAGTTCTTC. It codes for CAWSRNRDEQFF.

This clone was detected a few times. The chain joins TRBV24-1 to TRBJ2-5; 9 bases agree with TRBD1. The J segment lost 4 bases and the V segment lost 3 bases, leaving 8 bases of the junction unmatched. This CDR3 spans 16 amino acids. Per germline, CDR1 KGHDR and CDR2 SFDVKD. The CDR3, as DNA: TGTGCCACCAGTGATCCGACTTACAGGGGGCGAGAGACCCAGTACTTC. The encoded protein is CATSDPTYRGRETQYF.

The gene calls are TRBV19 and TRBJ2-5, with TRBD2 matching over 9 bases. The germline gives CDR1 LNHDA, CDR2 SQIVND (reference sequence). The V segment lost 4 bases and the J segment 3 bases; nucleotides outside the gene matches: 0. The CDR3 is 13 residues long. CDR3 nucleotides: TGTGCCAGTAGTAAGCGGGGGGAAGAGACCCAGTACTTC. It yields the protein CASSKRGEETQYF.

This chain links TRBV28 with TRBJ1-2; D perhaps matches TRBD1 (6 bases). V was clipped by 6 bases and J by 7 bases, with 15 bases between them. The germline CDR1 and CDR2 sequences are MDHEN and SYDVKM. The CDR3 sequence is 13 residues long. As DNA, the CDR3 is TGTGCCAGCAGCTCTGAACAGGGCGGTGGCTACACCTTC. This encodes CASSSEQGGGYTF.

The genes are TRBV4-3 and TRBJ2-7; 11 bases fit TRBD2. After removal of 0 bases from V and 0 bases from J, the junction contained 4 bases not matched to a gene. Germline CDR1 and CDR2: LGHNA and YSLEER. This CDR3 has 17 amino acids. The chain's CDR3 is CASSQDLTSGSSYEQYF. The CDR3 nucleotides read TGCGCCAGCAGCCAAGATCTTACTAGCGGGAGCTCCTACGAGCAGTACTTC.

CDR3 nucleotides: TGTGCCAGTAGTATAGGTCCGGGGGTTGGTGATACTGAAGCTTTCTTT. This sequence encodes CASSIGPGVGDTEAFF. The V call is TRBV19, the J call TRBJ1-1, with D possibly matching TRBD1 (5 bases). The CDR3 spans 16 residues. Per germline, CDR1 LNHDA and CDR2 SQIVND (reference sequence). V dropped 1 base and J dropped 5 bases, with 17 bases sitting between them.

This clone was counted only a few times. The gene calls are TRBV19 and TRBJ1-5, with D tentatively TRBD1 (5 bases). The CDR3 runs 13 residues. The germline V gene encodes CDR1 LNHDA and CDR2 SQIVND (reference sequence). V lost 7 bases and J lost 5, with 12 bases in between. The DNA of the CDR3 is TGTGCCAGTATGGGGCAGAGATATCAGCCCCAGCATTTT. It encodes CASMGQRYQPQHF. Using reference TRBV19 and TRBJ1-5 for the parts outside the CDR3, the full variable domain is DGGITQSPKYLFRKEGQNVTLSCEQNLNHDAMYWYRQDPGQGLRLIYYSQIVNDFQKGDIAEGYSVSREKKESFPLTVTSAQKNPTAFYLCASMGQRYQPQHFGDGTRLSIL.

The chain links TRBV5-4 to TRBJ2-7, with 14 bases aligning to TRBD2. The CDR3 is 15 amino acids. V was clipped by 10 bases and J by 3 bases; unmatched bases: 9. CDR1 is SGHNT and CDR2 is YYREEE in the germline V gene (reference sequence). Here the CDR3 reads CAAGTSGSVVYEQYF. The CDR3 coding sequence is TGTGCCGCCGGGACTAGCGGGAGTGTCGTCTACGAGCAGTACTTC.

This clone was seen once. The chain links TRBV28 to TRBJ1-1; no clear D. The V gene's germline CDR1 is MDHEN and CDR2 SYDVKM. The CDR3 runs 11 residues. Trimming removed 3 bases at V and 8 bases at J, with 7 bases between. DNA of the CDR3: TGTGCCAGCAGTTTCGTACAAGAAGCTTTCTTT. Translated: CASSFVQEAFF.

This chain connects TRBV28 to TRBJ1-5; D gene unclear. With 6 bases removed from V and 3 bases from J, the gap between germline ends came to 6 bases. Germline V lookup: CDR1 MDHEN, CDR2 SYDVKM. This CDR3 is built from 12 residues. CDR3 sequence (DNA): TGTGCCAGCAGATCTCTCAATCAGCCCCAGCATTTT. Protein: CASRSLNQPQHF.

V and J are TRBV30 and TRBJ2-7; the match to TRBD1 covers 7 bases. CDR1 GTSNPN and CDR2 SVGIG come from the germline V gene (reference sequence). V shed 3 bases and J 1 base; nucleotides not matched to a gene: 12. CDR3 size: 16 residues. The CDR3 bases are TGTGCCTGGAGCCCACAGGGGTCGGGCTCTTCCTACGAGCAGTACTTC. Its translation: CAWSPQGSGSSYEQYF.

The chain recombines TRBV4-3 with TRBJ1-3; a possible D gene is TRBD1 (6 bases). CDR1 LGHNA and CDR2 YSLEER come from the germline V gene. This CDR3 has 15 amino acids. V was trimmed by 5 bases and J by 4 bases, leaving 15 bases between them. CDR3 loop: CASSYSRGTGNTIYF. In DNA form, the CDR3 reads TGCGCCAGCAGCTATTCCAGGGGTACGGGAAACACCATATATTTT.

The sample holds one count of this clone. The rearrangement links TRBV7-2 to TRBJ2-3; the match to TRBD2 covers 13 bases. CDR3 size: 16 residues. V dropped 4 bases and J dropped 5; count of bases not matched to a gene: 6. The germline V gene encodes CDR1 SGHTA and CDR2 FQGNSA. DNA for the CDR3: TGTGCCAGCAGCTCAAAGACTAGCGGGGGGATAGATACGCAGTATTTT. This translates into CASSSKTSGGIDTQYF.